These 7 T cell receptor beta chains were sequenced from one sample in a study of blood T cell repertoires in COVID-19. The data were produced by immunoSEQ multiplex PCR, yet TCRdb's version contains in-frame clones alone and is incomplete. The sample yields about 160,000 clones, about 83% seen once. The sample consisted of peripheral blood. These receptors were collected from a man between 65 and 79 years old who had recovered from COVID-19.

This clone has just one count. The rearrangement joins TRBV28 to TRBJ2-7; TRBD1 agrees at 8 bases. This CDR3 is 14 amino acids long. After removal of 5 bases from V and 5 bases from J, the junction contained 8 bases not matched to a gene. CDR1 is MDHEN, CDR2 SYDVKM, per germline. CDR3 in amino acids: CASSGGQGRNEQYF. CDR3 sequence (DNA): TGTGCCAGCAGTGGCGGACAGGGTCGGAACGAGCAGTACTTC. Filled out from reference TRBV28 and TRBJ2-7, the complete variable domain reads DVKVTQSSRYLVKRTGEKVFLECVQDMDHENMFWYRQDPGLGLRLIYFSYDVKMKEKGDIPEGYSVSREKKERFSLILESASTNQTSMYLCASSGGQGRNEQYFGPGTRLTVT.

The chain links TRBV2 to TRBJ1-4, with D unclear. Germline CDR1 reads SNHLY; CDR2 reads FYNNEI. Trimming left V 6 bases short and J 7 bases short, with 15 bases between. The CDR3 is 14 amino acids. The CDR3 DNA sequence: TGTGCCAGCAGCGCCGAGGCGGCGAGTGAAAAACTGTTTTTT. This encodes CASSAEAASEKLFF. Filled out from reference TRBV2 and TRBJ1-4, the complete variable domain reads EPEVTQTPSHQVTQMGQEVILRCVPISNHLYFYWYRQILGQKVEFLVSFYNNEISEKSEIFDDQFSVERPDGSNFTLKIRSTKLEDSAMYFCASSAEAASEKLFFGSGTQLSVL.

The chain joins TRBV11-2 to TRBJ2-7; no reliable D call. The V gene's germline CDR1 is SGHAT and CDR2 FQNNGV. The CDR3 loop spans 12 amino acids. V was clipped by 2 bases and J by 3 bases, with 5 bases between them. CDR3 coding DNA: TGTGCCAGCAGCTTATCAGTCTACGAGCAGTACTTC. The encoded protein is CASSLSVYEQYF. Full variable domain (remainder filled in from reference TRBV11-2 and TRBJ2-7): EAGVAQSPRYKIIEKRQSVAFWCNPISGHATLYWYQQILGQGPKLLIQFQNNGVVDDSQLPKDRFSAERLKGVDSTLKIQPAKLEDSAVYLCASSLSVYEQYFGPGTRLTVT.

This clone qualifies as medium-sized. The chain combines TRBV4-2 with TRBJ1-3; D remains unclear. Germline V CDR1 and CDR2: LGHNA, YNFKEQ. V dropped 0 bases and J dropped 3 bases, with 12 bases sitting between them. The CDR3 has 16 amino acids. The DNA of the CDR3 is TGTGCCAGCAGCCAAGACCGCACAGATGATGGAAACACCATATATTTT. It is translated as CASSQDRTDDGNTIYF.

V usage is TRBV5-6 and J usage is TRBJ1-4; no definite D call. V was pared by 0 bases and J by 6 bases, with 3 bases between. The CDR3 has 12 amino acids. Germline V gives CDR1 SGHDT, CDR2 YYEEEE. CDR3 nucleotide sequence: TGTGCCAGCAGCTTGGCCGATGAAAAACTGTTTTTT. It encodes CASSLADEKLFF. Combining the CDR3 with reference TRBV5-6 and TRBJ1-4 gives the whole variable domain DAGVTQSPTHLIKTRGQQVTLRCSPKSGHDTVSWYQQALGQGPQFIFQYYEEEERQRGNFPDRFSGHQFPNYSSELNVNALLLGDSALYLCASSLADEKLFFGSGTQLSVL.

The rearrangement uses TRBV19 and TRBJ1-2, with TRBD1 matching 8 bases. The CDR3 totals 13 residues. V gave up 5 bases and J gave up 8 bases; unmatched junction bases: 7. The germline CDR1 and CDR2 sequences are LNHDA and SQIVND (reference sequence). This CDR3 is CASSPDRVGGYTF. Written as DNA, the CDR3 is TGTGCCAGTAGTCCGGACAGGGTTGGGGGCTACACCTTC.

The chain links TRBV5-1 to TRBJ2-7, with TRBD2 matching over 9 bases. CDR1 and CDR2 from the germline V gene are SGHRS and YFSETQ. This CDR3 is built from 14 residues. After removal of 5 bases from V and 4 bases from J, the junction contained 7 bases not matched to a gene. The CDR3 protein is CASRTSGELYEQYF. DNA for the CDR3: TGCGCCAGCAGGACTAGCGGTGAATTATACGAGCAGTACTTC.